The 5 T cell receptor beta chains reported below all come from one sample, sequenced in a study of blood T cell repertoires in COVID-19 (dated by TCRdb to the early 2020s). Libraries came from the immunoSEQ multiplex PCR assay. TCRdb limited this immuneACCESS table to in-frame rearrangements with V and J called. A share of clones is missing; checked studies link under half to unresolved V genes, and the rest is unexplained. Here the sample has more than 250,000 clones; 70% to 90% occur a single time. The top ten clonotypes cover about 1.9% of the sample. The specimen was peripheral blood. Receptors originate from a woman in her twenties or thirties who had recovered from COVID-19.

V usage is TRBV5-4 and J usage is TRBJ2-7, with TRBD1 identical over 8 bases. CDR3 length equals 14 residues. J gave up 6 bases and V 1 base, and 6 bases lay outside the gene matches. Germline V gene data show CDR1 as SGHNT and CDR2 as YYREEE (reference sequence). The CDR3 here is CASSLMDREGEQYF. The CDR3 DNA sequence: TGTGCCAGCAGCTTGATGGACAGGGAAGGCGAGCAGTACTTC.

CDR3 nucleotide sequence: TGTGCCAGCAGCTTTGAGGGTAGGGGGGGCGAGCAGTACTTC. This translates into CASSFEGRGGEQYF. This chain connects TRBV11-2 to TRBJ2-7; D may be TRBD2 (7 bases). The ends were cut back, 3 bases at V and 6 bases at J, with 15 bases in the middle. Germline V gives CDR1 SGHAT, CDR2 FQNNGV. The length of the CDR3 is 14 residues.

The rearrangement joins TRBV28 to TRBJ2-1, with TRBD2 identical over 12 bases. The CDR3 length is 19 residues. CDR1 and CDR2 (germline): MDHEN, SYDVKM. The trim removed 6 bases at V and 0 bases at J, leaving 12 bases unmatched. CDR3 region: CASSHGGLAGGSSYNEQFF. DNA for the CDR3: TGTGCCAGCAGCCACGGCGGTCTAGCGGGAGGGAGCTCCTACAATGAGCAGTTCTTC.

The chain has TRBV7-2 and TRBJ1-6; D gene ambiguous. V lost 0 bases, J lost 7 bases, and 10 bases lay in between. Per the germline V gene, CDR1 is SGHTA and CDR2 is FQGNSA. This CDR3 has 15 residues. The CDR3 DNA is TGTGCCAGCAGCTTAGCCCTTCTCGAGAATTCACCCCTCCACTTT. Translating gives CASSLALLENSPLHF.

The chain joins TRBV28 to TRBJ2-1; 7 nucleotides line up with TRBD2. V shed 6 bases and J 9 bases; nucleotides not matched to a gene: 14. The CDR3 is 15 residues long. Per germline, CDR1 MDHEN and CDR2 SYDVKM. CDR3 coding DNA: TGTGCCAGCAGCCCCAACGAAGGGAGGGCCGCTGAGCAGTTCTTC. It specifies CASSPNEGRAAEQFF.